The 15 T cell receptor beta chains presented below share a single source sample, sequenced in a study of blood T cell repertoires in COVID-19. Sequencing used immunoSEQ multiplex PCR; TCRdb keeps in-frame clones, though not all of them. The data contain roughly 260,000 clones, approximately 86% of them singletons. Sequencing input: peripheral blood. The receptors here all came from a middle-aged man who had recovered from COVID-19.

This chain joins TRBV20-1 and TRBJ1-1; D uncertain. The CDR3 has 13 amino acids. Trimming cost V 3 bases and J 3 bases, with 11 bases left between them. Germline V lookup: CDR1 DFQATT, CDR2 SNEGSKA (reference sequence). Here the CDR3 reads CSASRGGDTEAFF. The CDR3 DNA follows: TGCAGTGCTAGTCGGGGAGGAGACACTGAAGCTTTCTTT.

The gene calls are TRBV6-5 and TRBJ1-5; D not certain. V lost 11 bases, J lost 3 bases, and 14 bases lay in between. CDR3 size: 13 residues. The V gene's germline CDR1 is MNHEY and CDR2 SVGAGI. The chain's CDR3 is CAEAPADNQPQHF. The DNA for the CDR3 is TGTGCCGAGGCGCCAGCCGACAATCAGCCCCAGCATTTT.

The table lists this clone with a count of one. The chain has TRBV7-8 and TRBJ2-5, with 11 bases aligning to TRBD1. Per germline, CDR1 SGHVS and CDR2 FQNEAQ. V shed 5 bases, J shed 7 bases, and the junction held 9 bases outside the gene matches. There are 15 residues in the CDR3. CDR3 region: CASSQDGTGGGTQYF. The CDR3 DNA is TGTGCCAGCAGCCAGGACGGGACAGGGGGGGGGACCCAGTACTTC.

The V gene is TRBV4-3, the J gene TRBJ2-5, with TRBD2 matching 14 bases. Germline lookup yields CDR1 LGHNA and CDR2 YSLEER. The J segment lost 2 bases and the V segment lost 4 bases, leaving 9 bases of the junction unmatched. This CDR3 has 18 amino acids. The CDR3: CASSPGLAGGRGQETQYF. The CDR3 DNA reads TGCGCCAGCAGCCCTGGACTAGCGGGAGGCCGGGGTCAAGAGACCCAGTACTTC.

The rearrangement uses TRBV30 and TRBJ1-6; the D is unclear. The CDR3 length is 15 residues. Germline CDR1 reads GTSNPN; CDR2 reads SVGIG (reference sequence). Trimming stripped 3 bases from V and 9 bases from J, with 18 bases between. Here the CDR3 reads CAWRPGEARISPLHF. The CDR3 DNA sequence: TGTGCCTGGAGACCTGGGGAGGCAAGAATTTCACCCCTCCACTTT.

Comment on this clone: One end of the junction varies from germline; a read error may be responsible. This rearrangement joins TRBV4-3 to TRBJ2-5, with TRBD2 matching 11 bases. CDR1 LGHNA and CDR2 YSLEER come from the germline V gene. The CDR3 covers 17 residues. CDR3 sequence reads: CASSHPILAGDQEAQYF. The CDR3 DNA is TGCGCCAGCAGCCACCCAATACTAGCGGGGGACCAAGAGGCCCAGTACTTC.

V is TRBV3-1 (or the pseudogene TRBV3-2) and J is TRBJ2-4; TRBD1 agrees at 11 bases. The J segment lost 1 base and the V segment lost 4 bases, leaving 9 bases of the junction unmatched. The CDR3 spans 18 residues. Germline CDR1 and CDR2: LGHDT and YNNKEL (reference sequence). CDR3 nucleotide sequence: TGTGCCAGCAGCCCAAGGACAGGGGGCTCGATCGCCAAAAACATTCAGTACTTC. Residues: CASSPRTGGSIAKNIQYF.

The chain uses TRBV28 and TRBJ2-4, with TRBD1 as a possible D gene (5 bases). The CDR3 consists of 11 residues. CDR1 is MDHEN and CDR2 is SYDVKM in the germline V gene. V gave up 7 bases and J gave up 9 bases, with 10 bases separating them. CDR3 protein: CASTGQGIQYF. CDR3 DNA: TGTGCCAGCACTGGCCAGGGCATTCAGTACTTC.

The gene calls are TRBV3-1 (or the pseudogene TRBV3-2) and TRBJ1-5; D possibly corresponds to TRBD1 (5 bases). The germline V gene encodes CDR1 LGHDT and CDR2 YNNKEL (reference sequence). V was trimmed by 4 bases and J by 0 bases, leaving 7 bases between them. This CDR3 spans 14 amino acids. CDR3 loop: CASSPDNSNQPQHF. The CDR3 coding sequence is TGTGCCAGCAGCCCGGACAATAGCAATCAGCCCCAGCATTTT.

This chain links TRBV7-6 with TRBJ2-3, with unresolved D. Germline V gene lookup returns CDR1 SGHVS and CDR2 FNYEAQ. V lost 4 bases and J lost 2, with 4 bases in between. This CDR3 spans 12 amino acids. This CDR3 reads CASSSNTDTQYF. Here the CDR3 DNA reads TGTGCCAGCAGCTCCAACACAGATACGCAGTATTTT.

The chain carries TRBV2 and TRBJ1-2; 10 positions match TRBD1. J was trimmed by 4 bases and V by 3 bases; bases with no gene match: 5. Germline CDR1 reads SNHLY; CDR2 reads FYNNEI. The CDR3 contains 15 residues. CDR3 in DNA: TGTGCCAGCAGTGATCGGACAGGGGGAGGCTATGGCTACACCTTC. It codes for CASSDRTGGGYGYTF.

CDR3 sequence: CASSKRTNYEQYF. In DNA form, the CDR3 reads TGCGCCAGCAGCAAACGGACAAATTACGAGCAGTACTTC. The chain joins TRBV5-1 to TRBJ2-7, with a weak D call TRBD1 (5 bases). The germline gives CDR1 SGHRS, CDR2 YFSETQ. V lost 4 bases and J 4 bases, leaving 12 bases between the germline ends. CDR3 length: 13 amino acids. The whole variable domain, remainder taken from reference TRBV5-1 and TRBJ2-7, is KAGVTQTPRYLIKTRGQQVTLSCSPISGHRSVSWYQQTPGQGLQFLFEYFSETQRNKGNFPGRFSGRQFSNSRSEMNVSTLELGDSALYLCASSKRTNYEQYFGPGTRLTVT.

The chain recombines TRBV2 with TRBJ1-2; 8 bases agree with TRBD1. The CDR3 covers 14 residues. V was clipped by 2 bases and J by 7 bases; unmatched bases: 6. Germline assignment: CDR1 SNHLY and CDR2 FYNNEI. Written as DNA, the CDR3 is TGTGCCAGCAGTGAAACGGACAGGGTCGGTGGCTACACCTTC. Amino acids: CASSETDRVGGYTF.

The chain combines TRBV7-9 with TRBJ2-2; the match to TRBD2 covers 9 bases. V was pared by 6 bases and J by 2 bases, with 10 bases of the junction left unmatched. Germline V gene data show CDR1 as SEHNR and CDR2 as FQNEAQ (reference sequence). This CDR3 is built from 17 residues. The CDR3 nucleotides read TGTGCCAGCAGTTTGTGGATTAGCGGGGGCAACACCGGGGAGCTGTTTTTT. It yields the protein CASSLWISGGNTGELFF.

This chain uses TRBV7-8 with TRBJ2-1; D unclear. CDR1 is SGHVS and CDR2 is FQNEAQ in the germline V gene. The CDR3 is made up of 13 amino acids. The V gene lost 1 base and the J gene lost 2 bases, with 3 bases spanning the gap. The CDR3 bases are TGTGCCAGCAGCTTAGAGCCCTACAATGAGCAGTTCTTC. Translating gives CASSLEPYNEQFF.